Included here is one T cell receptor beta chain sequence, with context. Other nucleotide sequences in the sample specify the same CDR3. These data originate in a study of beta chain features in type 1 diabetes. The investigators reverse transcribed all of the isolated RNA, so they sequenced expressed TCRB transcripts. Produced via immunoSEQ multiplex PCR; TCRdb's table is partial and in-frame only. This table holds around 430,000 clones, around 30% found once. V was clipped by 1 base and J by 5 bases, with 8 bases between them. There are 13 residues in the CDR3. From germline, CDR1 is SEHNR and CDR2 FQNEAQ (reference sequence). Sorting with CD45RO/CCR7/CD25/CD127/CD95/CD27 yielded naive, central memory, regulatory and stem-like memory CD4+ cells.

The sequenced sample consisted of naive CD4+ T cells from blood. This chain joins TRBV7-9 and TRBJ1-1; D call uncertain. This TCR derives from a man between 18 and 35 years old in good health. For the CDR3, the DNA is TGTGCCAGCAGCTTAGAGGGAGGAACTGAAGCTTTCTTT. Translating it yields CASSLEGGTEAFF.